The next 17 T cell receptor beta chains were all read from a single sample in a study of T cell responses to AZD1222 COVID-19 vaccine. Data came from immunoSEQ multiplex PCR; TCRdb stores just in-frame clones and leaves some out. This sample has approximately 220,000 clones, with roughly 91% found just once. This material consisted of peripheral blood, taken on day 0 of MenACWY control vaccination. These receptor sequences come from an adult in good health.

The rearrangement uses TRBV24-1 and TRBJ2-5; no clear D gene. The CDR3 has 14 amino acids. From germline, CDR1 is KGHDR and CDR2 SFDVKD. Deletions cut 10 bases from V and 3 bases from J, with 17 bases between. In DNA, the CDR3 is TGTGCCACAGACTCTCTCGGCAGCGAAGAGACCCAGTACTTC. It translates to CATDSLGSEETQYF.

This clone was seen only once. In the same sample, other DNA sequences code for this CDR3. The V call is TRBV20-1, the J call TRBJ2-1; no firm D call. Germline V gene sequence: CDR1 DFQATT, CDR2 SNEGSKA (reference sequence). The CDR3 sequence is 11 residues long. V dropped 4 bases and J dropped 4 bases, with 5 bases sitting between them. The CDR3 sequence: CSATFYNEQFF. Written as DNA, the CDR3 is TGCAGTGCTACCTTTTACAATGAGCAGTTCTTC.

J is TRBJ1-2 and V is TRBV30; weak D call: TRBD1 (6 bases). The ends were cut back, 5 bases at V and 3 bases at J, with 19 bases in the middle. The germline V gene has CDR1 GTSNPN and CDR2 SVGIG (reference sequence). The CDR3 sequence is 15 residues long. This CDR3 reads CAWAVGTNYYYGYTF. The CDR3 region has the DNA TGTGCCTGGGCCGTGGGGACAAACTATTACTATGGCTACACCTTC.

This clone came up once. CDR3 DNA: TGTGCCAGCAGCCAAGGTTGGACAGGGGAATCACCCCTCCACTTT. Residues: CASSQGWTGESPLHF. V gene TRBV4-2 combines with J gene TRBJ1-6; TRBD1 aligns across 9 bases. V dropped 1 base and J dropped 10; count of bases not matched to a gene: 5. There are 15 residues in the CDR3. CDR1 and CDR2 from the germline V gene are LGHNA and YNFKEQ.

V gene TRBV6-6 combines with J gene TRBJ1-1, with a tentative D call TRBD1 (5 bases). Trimming shortened V by 2 bases and J by 1 base, and 11 bases separated the two germline ends. From germline, CDR1 is MNHNY and CDR2 SVGAGI (reference sequence). CDR3 length: 15 residues. CDR3 sequence reads: CASSYRDPWNTEAFF. The CDR3 region has the DNA TGTGCCAGCAGTTACCGGGACCCATGGAACACTGAAGCTTTCTTT.

As concerns this clone: Other DNA sequences within the sample encode an identical CDR3. The J gene is TRBJ1-1, the V gene TRBV10-3; tentatively, D is TRBD1 (5 bases). Germline CDR1 reads ENHRY; CDR2 reads SYGVKD. The V end was cut by 7 bases, the J end by 0 bases, with 9 bases between. The CDR3 is 13 residues long. Here the CDR3 DNA reads TGTGCCATCACCGGGACCTTGAACACTGAAGCTTTCTTT. Translating gives CAITGTLNTEAFF.

The chain carries TRBV18 and TRBJ2-1, with TRBD1 matching 8 bases. The V and J ends lost 3 bases and 8 bases, in that order; junction bases with no gene match: 0. Germline loops: CDR1 KGHSH, CDR2 LQKENI. This CDR3 contains 12 residues. This chain's CDR3 is CASSPTGDEQFF. CDR3 DNA sequence: TGTGCCAGCTCACCGACAGGGGATGAGCAGTTCTTC.

The chain employs TRBV5-3 and TRBJ2-5, with 7 bases aligning to TRBD2. TRBV5-3 is classed as an ORF, of uncertain function. Trimming cost V 5 bases and J 2 bases; bases outside gene matches: 6. The CDR3 runs to 14 residues. This CDR3 reads CARRKRGEQETQYF. DNA of the CDR3: TGTGCCAGAAGGAAGCGGGGTGAACAAGAGACCCAGTACTTC.

The CDR3 DNA is TGCAGTGCTAGTGCCAGGGTGACCTATAATTCACCCCTCCACTTT. Translation: CSASARVTYNSPLHF. The genes are TRBV20-1 and TRBJ1-6; tentatively, D is TRBD1 (5 bases). This CDR3 has 15 residues. Germline loops: CDR1 DFQATT, CDR2 SNEGSKA (reference sequence). The ends were cut back, 3 bases at V and 2 bases at J, with 11 bases in the middle.

V gene TRBV5-6 combines with J gene TRBJ1-2, with 7 positions matching TRBD1. This CDR3 spans 14 amino acids. Germline CDR1 is SGHDT and CDR2 is YYEEEE. V dropped 4 bases and J dropped 3; count of bases not matched to a gene: 6. CDR3 bases: TGTGCCAGCAGCAGACAGGGCGAACACTATGGCTACACCTTC. This codes for CASSRQGEHYGYTF.

This rearrangement joins TRBV7-8 to TRBJ1-6; D is possibly TRBD1 (6 bases). Trimming removed 4 bases from V and 7 bases from J, with 17 bases in between. Germline V gives CDR1 SGHVS, CDR2 FQNEAQ. The CDR3 has 16 amino acids. The CDR3 DNA is TGTGCCAGCAGCTCTGATCCAGGGGTATTGAATTCACCCCTCCACTTT. Its protein product is CASSSDPGVLNSPLHF. Variable domain in full (rest from reference TRBV7-8 and TRBJ1-6): GAGVSQSPRYKVAKRGQDVALRCDPISGHVSLFWYQQALGQGPEFLTYFQNEAQLDKSGLPSDRFFAERPEGSVSTLKIQRTQQEDSAVYLCASSSDPGVLNSPLHFGNGTRLTVT.

V is TRBV5-1 and J is TRBJ1-6; D unclear. This CDR3 has 16 residues. V was cut by 0 bases and J by 4 bases, with 11 bases left in between. Germline assignment: CDR1 SGHRS and CDR2 YFSETQ. The CDR3 is CASSLASGQYNSPLHF. The CDR3 nucleotides are TGCGCCAGCAGCTTGGCATCCGGGCAGTATAATTCACCCCTCCACTTT. The complete variable domain, with remaining parts taken from reference TRBV5-1 and TRBJ1-6, reads KAGVTQTPRYLIKTRGQQVTLSCSPISGHRSVSWYQQTPGQGLQFLFEYFSETQRNKGNFPGRFSGRQFSNSRSEMNVSTLELGDSALYLCASSLASGQYNSPLHFGNGTRLTVT.

The chain links TRBV7-2 to TRBJ2-2; 8 positions agree with TRBD1. V shed 5 bases and J 4 bases; nucleotides not matched to a gene: 3. Germline CDR1 and CDR2: SGHTA and FQGNSA. The CDR3 is 14 amino acids. CDR3 loop: CASSGQGITGELFF. The DNA of the CDR3 is TGTGCCAGCAGCGGACAGGGTATCACCGGGGAGCTGTTTTTT. Variable domain in full (rest from reference TRBV7-2 and TRBJ2-2): GAGVSQSPSNKVTEKGKDVELRCDPISGHTALYWYRQSLGQGLEFLIYFQGNSAPDKSGLPSDRFSAERTGGSVSTLTIQRTQQEDSAVYLCASSGQGITGELFFGEGSRLTVL.

This rearrangement joins TRBV7-3 to TRBJ2-6, with TRBD1 matching over 7 bases. V was clipped by 5 bases and J by 0 bases; unmatched bases: 4. This CDR3 comprises 16 residues. CDR1 and CDR2 (germline): SGHTA, FQGTGA. CDR3 loop: CASSDRASSGANVLTF. The CDR3 coding sequence is TGTGCCAGCAGCGACAGGGCCAGCTCTGGGGCCAACGTCCTGACTTTC.

The chain joins TRBV2 to TRBJ1-5; TRBD1 aligns across 8 bases. Losses at the gene ends were 5 bases for V and 3 bases for J; bases not matched to a gene: 6. CDR3 size: 15 residues. Germline V gives CDR1 SNHLY, CDR2 FYNNEI. In DNA, the CDR3 is TGTGCCAGCAGTTCTCAGGGGGCTTCCAATCAGCCCCAGCATTTT. It specifies CASSSQGASNQPQHF.

The sample holds one count of this clone. The chain couples TRBV6-5 to TRBJ1-5; 10 positions match TRBD1. Unmatched junction bases numbered 8, after V lost 7 bases and J lost 5 bases. The germline V gene has CDR1 MNHEY and CDR2 SVGAGI. CDR3 length: 15 amino acids. CDR3 amino acids: CASKDRGREYQPQHF. The CDR3 coding sequence is TGTGCCAGCAAGGACAGGGGGAGGGAATATCAGCCCCAGCATTTT.

This chain links TRBV5-1 with TRBJ1-3; D may be TRBD1 (5 bases). The CDR3 loop spans 13 amino acids. Germline lookup yields CDR1 SGHRS and CDR2 YFSETQ. Trimming cost V 2 bases and J 3 bases, with 6 bases left between them. Written as DNA, the CDR3 is TGCGCCAGCAGCTTCGGGGGTGGAAACACCATATATTTT. Its translation: CASSFGGGNTIYF.